This T cell receptor delta chain was found in a study of gamma-delta T cells after stem cell transplantation. This clone was recorded a few times. The sample holds other DNA sequences that translate to the same CDR3. TCRdb redid clone calling on the RT-PCR reads using CATT. Of approximately 5,000 delta-chain clones listed, approximately 1.9% are singletons. Germline-derived CDR1 and CDR2 are GEAIGNYY and EKD. The CDR3 is 24 amino acids. The ends lost 1 base at V and 0 bases at J; junction bases unmatched: 26. The genes are TRDV2 and TRDJ1; TRDD3 aligns across 12 bases. The sample comprised gamma-delta T cells. The clonotype comes from a human donor. It is not recorded whose cells these are; they may come from a transplant donor. The chain's CDR3 is CACDTILPTRTGGYQNLYTDKLIF. The CDR3 DNA sequence: TGTGCCTGTGACACAATCCTTCCCACTCGTACTGGGGGATACCAAAACCTATACACCGATAAACTCATCTTT.